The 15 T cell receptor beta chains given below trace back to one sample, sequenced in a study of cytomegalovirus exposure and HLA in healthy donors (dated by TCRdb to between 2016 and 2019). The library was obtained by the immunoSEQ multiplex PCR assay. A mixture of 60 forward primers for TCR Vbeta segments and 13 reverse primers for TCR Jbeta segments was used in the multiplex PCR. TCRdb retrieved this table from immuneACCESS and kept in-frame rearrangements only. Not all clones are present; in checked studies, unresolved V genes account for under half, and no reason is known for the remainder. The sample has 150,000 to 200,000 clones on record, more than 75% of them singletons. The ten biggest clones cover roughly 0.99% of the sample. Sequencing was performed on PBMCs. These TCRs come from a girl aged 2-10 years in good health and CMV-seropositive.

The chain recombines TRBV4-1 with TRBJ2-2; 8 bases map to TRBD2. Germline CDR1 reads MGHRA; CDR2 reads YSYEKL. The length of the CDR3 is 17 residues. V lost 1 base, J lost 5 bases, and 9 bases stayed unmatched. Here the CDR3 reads CASSQAGTSEPTGELFF. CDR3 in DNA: TGCGCCAGCAGCCAAGCGGGGACTAGTGAACCAACCGGGGAGCTGTTTTTT.

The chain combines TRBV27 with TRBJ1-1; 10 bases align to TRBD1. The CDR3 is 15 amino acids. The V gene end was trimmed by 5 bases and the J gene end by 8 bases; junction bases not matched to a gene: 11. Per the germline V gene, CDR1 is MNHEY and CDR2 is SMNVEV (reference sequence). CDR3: CASSPRGTGAKEAFF. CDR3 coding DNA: TGTGCCAGCAGTCCGAGGGGGACAGGGGCGAAAGAAGCTTTCTTT.

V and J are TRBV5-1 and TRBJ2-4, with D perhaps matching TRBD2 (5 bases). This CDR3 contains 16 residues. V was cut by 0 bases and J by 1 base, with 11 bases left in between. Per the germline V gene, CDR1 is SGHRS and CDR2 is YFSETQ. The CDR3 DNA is TGCGCCAGCAGCTTGGGAGACTCGGGGGCCAAAAACATTCAGTACTTC. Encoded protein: CASSLGDSGAKNIQYF.

The CDR3 here is CALRTGGADYGYTF. CDR3 sequence (DNA): TGTGCCCTCCGGACAGGGGGCGCAGACTATGGCTACACCTTC. The gene calls are TRBV30 and TRBJ1-2; 11 nucleotides align to TRBD1. CDR1 and CDR2 (germline): GTSNPN, SVGIG (reference sequence). This CDR3 spans 14 amino acids. V shed 8 bases, J shed 3 bases, and the junction held 8 bases outside the gene matches. The entire variable domain, with the rest obtained from reference TRBV30 and TRBJ1-2, is as follows: SQTIHQWPATLVQPVGSPLSLECTVEGTSNPNLYWYRQAAGRGLQLLFYSVGIGQISSEVPQNLSASRPQDRQFILSSKKLLLSDSGFYLCALRTGGADYGYTFGSGTRLTVV.

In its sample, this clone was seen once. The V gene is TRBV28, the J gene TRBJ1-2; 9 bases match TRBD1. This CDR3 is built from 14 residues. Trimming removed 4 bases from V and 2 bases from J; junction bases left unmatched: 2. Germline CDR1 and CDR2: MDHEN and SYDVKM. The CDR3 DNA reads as TGTGCCAGCAGTTCGGGACAGGGAAACTATGGCTACACCTTC. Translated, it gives CASSSGQGNYGYTF.

CDR3 bases: TGTGCCAGCAGCTTATGGCCGGGACACTCTGACGAGCAGTACTTC. Translated, it gives CASSLWPGHSDEQYF. V is TRBV7-9 and J is TRBJ2-7; weak D call: TRBD1 (6 bases). The CDR3 has 15 residues. The germline CDR1 and CDR2 sequences are SEHNR and FQNEAQ (reference sequence). V was trimmed by 2 bases and J by 5 bases, leaving 16 bases between them.

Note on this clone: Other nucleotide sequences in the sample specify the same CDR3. The CDR3 DNA follows: TGCGCCAGCAGCTTGGCAGGGACTAGCGGGAGATACGAGCAGTACTTC. Residues: CASSLAGTSGRYEQYF. V is TRBV5-1 and J is TRBJ2-7, with TRBD2 matching 14 bases. Per germline, CDR1 SGHRS and CDR2 YFSETQ. V lost 0 bases, J lost 4 bases, and 3 bases stayed unmatched. The length of the CDR3 is 16 residues.

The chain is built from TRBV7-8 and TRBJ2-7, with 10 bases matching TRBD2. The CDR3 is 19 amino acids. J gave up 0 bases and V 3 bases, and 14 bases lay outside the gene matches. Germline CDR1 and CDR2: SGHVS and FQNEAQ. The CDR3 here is CASSFRGLAGALSSYEQYF. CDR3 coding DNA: TGTGCCAGCAGCTTTAGGGGGCTAGCGGGAGCCTTGAGCTCCTACGAGCAGTACTTC.

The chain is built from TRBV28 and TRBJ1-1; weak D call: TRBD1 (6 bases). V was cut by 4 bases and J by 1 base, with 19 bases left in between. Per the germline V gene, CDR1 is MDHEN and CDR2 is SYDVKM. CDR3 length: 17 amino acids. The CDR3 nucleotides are TGTGCCAGCAGTTCCTGGACAGTCTTCACTAAGAACACTGAAGCTTTCTTT. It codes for CASSSWTVFTKNTEAFF.

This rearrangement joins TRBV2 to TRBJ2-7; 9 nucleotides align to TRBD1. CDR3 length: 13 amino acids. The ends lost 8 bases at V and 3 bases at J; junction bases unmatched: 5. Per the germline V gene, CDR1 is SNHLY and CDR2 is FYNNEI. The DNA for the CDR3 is TGTGCCAGCGCCCGGGACAGGGACTACGAGCAGTACTTC. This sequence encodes CASARDRDYEQYF.

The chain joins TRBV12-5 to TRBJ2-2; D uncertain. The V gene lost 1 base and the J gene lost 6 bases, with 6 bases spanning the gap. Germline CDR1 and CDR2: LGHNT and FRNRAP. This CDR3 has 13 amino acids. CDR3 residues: CASGLASSGELFF. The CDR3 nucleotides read TGTGCTAGTGGTTTGGCCTCCTCCGGGGAGCTGTTTTTT. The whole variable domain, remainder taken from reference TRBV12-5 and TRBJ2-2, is DARVTQTPRHKVTEMGQEVTMRCQPILGHNTVFWYRQTMMQGLELLAYFRNRAPLDDSGMPKDRFSAEMPDATLATLKIQPSEPRDSAVYFCASGLASSGELFFGEGSRLTVL.

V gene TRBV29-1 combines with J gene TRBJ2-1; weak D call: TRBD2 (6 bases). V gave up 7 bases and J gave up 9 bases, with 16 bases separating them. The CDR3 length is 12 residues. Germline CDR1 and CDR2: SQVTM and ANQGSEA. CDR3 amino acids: CSGNRDFGEQFF. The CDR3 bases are TGCAGCGGTAACCGGGACTTCGGTGAGCAGTTCTTC.

The DNA for the CDR3 is TGTGCCAGCAGTGACGGGGGGAACTACGAGCAGTACTTC. Protein: CASSDGGNYEQYF. The chain joins TRBV2 to TRBJ2-7; 7 bases map to TRBD2. V shed 3 bases and J 3 bases; nucleotides not matched to a gene: 2. Germline CDR1 is SNHLY and CDR2 is FYNNEI. This CDR3 has 13 amino acids.

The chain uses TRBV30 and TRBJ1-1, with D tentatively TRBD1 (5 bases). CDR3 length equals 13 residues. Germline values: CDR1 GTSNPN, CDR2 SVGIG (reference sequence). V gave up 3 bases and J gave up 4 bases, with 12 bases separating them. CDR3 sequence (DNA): TGTGCCTGGAGAGGACACGGTGCCACTGAAGCTTTCTTT. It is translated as CAWRGHGATEAFF.

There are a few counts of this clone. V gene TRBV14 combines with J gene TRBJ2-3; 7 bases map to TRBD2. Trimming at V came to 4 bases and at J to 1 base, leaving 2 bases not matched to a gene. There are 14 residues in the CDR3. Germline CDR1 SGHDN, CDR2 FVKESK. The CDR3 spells CASSRGGGTDTQYF. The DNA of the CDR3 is TGTGCCAGCAGCCGGGGAGGGGGCACAGATACGCAGTATTTT.